This T cell receptor beta chain appears in the sequencing data of a study of T cell responses to AZD1222 COVID-19 vaccine. Assay: immunoSEQ multiplex PCR; the TCRdb copy retains only in-frame clones and omits some. The sample holds 150,000 to 200,000 clones, around 94% seen once. The germline CDR1 and CDR2 sequences are MGHRA and YSYEKL. CDR3 length: 15 residues. Deletions cut 1 base from V and 3 bases from J, with 10 bases between. The sequence was obtained from an adult who received the AZD1222 COVID-19 vaccine. Material: peripheral blood, obtained 28 days after the second AZD1222 dose. The rearrangement joins TRBV4-1 to TRBJ1-5; D ambiguous. The chain's CDR3 is CASSQALDINQPQHF. CDR3 coding DNA: TGCGCCAGCAGCCAAGCTTTAGACATCAATCAGCCCCAGCATTTT.